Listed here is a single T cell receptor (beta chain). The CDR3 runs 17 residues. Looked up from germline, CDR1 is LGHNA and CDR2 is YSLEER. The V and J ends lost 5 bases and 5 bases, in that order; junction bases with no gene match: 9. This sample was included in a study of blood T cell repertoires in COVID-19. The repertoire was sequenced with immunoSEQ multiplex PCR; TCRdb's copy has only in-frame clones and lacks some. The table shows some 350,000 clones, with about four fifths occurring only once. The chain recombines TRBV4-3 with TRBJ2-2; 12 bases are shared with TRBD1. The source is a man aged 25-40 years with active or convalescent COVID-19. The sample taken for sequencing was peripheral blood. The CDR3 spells CASSLGQGARRTGELFF. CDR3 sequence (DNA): TGCGCCAGCAGCTTGGGACAGGGGGCTCGAAGGACCGGGGAGCTGTTTTTT.